Following are 30 T cell receptor beta chains from one sample sequenced in a study of blood T cells in healthy people across ages. For the second PCR, which ran for roughly 7 to 11 cycles, a sample-barcoded 5' primer and a J-beta primer mix were used. TCRdb itself ran the 5' RACE reads through MiXCR, one entry per CDR3 protein. The table records roughly 500,000 distinct CDR3 sequences, 25% to 30% of them present only once. Material for sequencing was blood. The source is a woman aged 70 to 79 in good health.

This clonotype was counted at least ten times. The V call is TRBV4-2, the J call TRBJ2-7; D remains ambiguous. Germline V gives CDR1 LGHNA, CDR2 YNFKEQ. V gave up 1 base and J gave up 3 bases, with 22 bases separating them. The CDR3 totals 18 residues. The CDR3 protein is CASSQVIDREKSYYEQYF. For the CDR3, the DNA is TGTGCCAGCAGCCAAGTTATTGACCGTGAGAAATCCTACTACGAGCAGTACTTC.

This clonotype has only one observation. V is TRBV20-1 and J is TRBJ2-3; D may be TRBD2 (7 bases). V was shortened by 6 bases and J by 4 bases, with 20 bases between the two germline ends. Germline V gene sequence: CDR1 DFQATT, CDR2 SNEGSKA (reference sequence). This CDR3 has 15 residues. CDR3 in DNA: TGCAGTGCATTTAAGGGGGGGGTTTCCGCAGATACGCAGTATTTT. As protein: CSAFKGGVSADTQYF.

The sample holds a few counts of this clonotype. This chain connects TRBV20-1 to TRBJ2-7; TRBD2 aligns across 8 bases. The tail of the sequence fits TRBJ2-1 better, so the J call may be wrong. This CDR3 region has 13 residues. Germline lookup yields CDR1 DFQATT and CDR2 SNEGSKA (reference sequence). The CDR3 here is CSAMRGAIDEQFF. DNA for the CDR3: TGCAGTGCGATGCGGGGGGCCATCGATGAGCAGTTCTTC.

This clonotype was detected only a few times. The V gene is TRBV4-1, the J gene TRBJ1-1, with 12 bases lining up with TRBD1. Germline-derived CDR1 and CDR2 are MGHRA and YSYEKL. V shed 6 bases, J shed 11 bases, and the junction held 4 bases outside the gene matches. The CDR3 contains 12 residues. The CDR3 loop is CASRGQGAFAFF. The CDR3 DNA follows: TGCGCCAGCAGGGGACAGGGGGCTTTTGCTTTCTTT.

This chain links TRBV14 with TRBJ1-1, with D perhaps TRBD1 (6 bases). The germline CDR1 and CDR2 sequences are SGHDN and FVKESK. The ends were cut back, 5 bases at V and 5 bases at J, with 15 bases in the middle. This CDR3 has 14 amino acids. The CDR3 here is CASSDHGGRTEAFF. CDR3 nucleotides: TGTGCCAGCAGCGATCACGGGGGCCGGACTGAAGCTTTCTTT.

Only a few counts were recorded for this clonotype. The rearrangement joins TRBV5-1 to TRBJ1-3; 10 positions agree with TRBD1. V trimming: 4 bases; J trimming: 4 bases; junction bases outside the gene matches: 8. This CDR3 is 16 amino acids long. Germline V lookup: CDR1 SGHRS, CDR2 YFSETQ. For the CDR3, the DNA is TGCGCCAGCAGCACCGGACAGGGGGGTACGGGAAACACCATATATTTT. It encodes CASSTGQGGTGNTIYF.

In this sample, this clonotype turned up many times. The chain carries TRBV4-1 and TRBJ1-4; no firm D call. Deletions cut 2 bases from V and 4 bases from J, with 5 bases between. Germline V gene lookup returns CDR1 MGHRA and CDR2 YSYEKL. CDR3 size: 13 residues. The CDR3 DNA reads as TGCGCCAGCAGCCAACTACATAATGAAAAACTGTTTTTT. Protein product: CASSQLHNEKLFF.

The V gene is TRBV10-3, the J gene TRBJ1-2, with D possibly being TRBD1 (5 bases). The CDR3 consists of 13 residues. With 3 bases removed from V and 8 bases from J, the gap between germline ends came to 13 bases. Germline CDR1 ENHRY, CDR2 SYGVKD. CDR3 protein: CAISDPTVRGYTF. Written as DNA, the CDR3 is TGTGCCATCAGTGACCCGACAGTTCGCGGCTACACCTTC.

This clonotype was counted between two and nine times. V and J are TRBV4-3 and TRBJ2-7; 7 bases are shared with TRBD1. The CDR3 runs 13 residues. Germline-derived CDR1 and CDR2 are LGHNA and YSLEER. The V gene end was trimmed by 9 bases and the J gene end by 3 bases; junction bases not matched to a gene: 8. CDR3 protein: CASQGGPNYEQYF. CDR3 nucleotide sequence: TGCGCCAGTCAAGGGGGCCCGAACTACGAGCAGTACTTC.

The rearrangement joins TRBV20-1 to TRBJ2-4; D remains ambiguous. Per germline, CDR1 DFQATT and CDR2 SNEGSKA (reference sequence). This CDR3 has 13 amino acids. V was trimmed by 0 bases and J by 8 bases, leaving 11 bases between them. This CDR3 reads CSARESGTDIQYF. In nucleotides, the CDR3 is TGCAGTGCTAGAGAATCGGGTACGGACATTCAGTACTTC.

This chain links TRBV7-3 with TRBJ1-1; D uncertain. CDR1 is SGHTA and CDR2 is FQGTGA in the germline V gene. With 8 bases removed from V and 4 bases from J, the gap between germline ends came to 11 bases. The CDR3 extends over 12 amino acids. DNA for the CDR3: TGTGCCAGCGGCGGGAAAGGCACTGAAGCTTTCTTT. Translated: CASGGKGTEAFF.

CDR3 in amino acids: CASSKFSGGVGEQFF. DNA for the CDR3: TGTGCCAGCAGCAAGTTTAGCGGGGGGGTGGGTGAGCAGTTCTTC. The chain recombines TRBV4-2 with TRBJ2-5; 11 bases match TRBD2. Gene TRBJ2-1 matches the end of the DNA better, so the J call may be wrong. Per the germline V gene, CDR1 is LGHNA and CDR2 is YNFKEQ. CDR3 length: 15 amino acids.

The J gene is TRBJ1-2, the V gene TRBV27; 10 nucleotides match TRBD1. V gave up 3 bases and J gave up 7 bases; unmatched junction bases: 8. CDR3 length: 15 residues. CDR1 MNHEY and CDR2 SMNVEV come from the germline V gene (reference sequence). The CDR3 nucleotides are TGTGCCAGCAGTTTTTCCGGGACAGGGGAAGGTGGCTACACCTTC. This codes for CASSFSGTGEGGYTF.

This clonotype has ten or more counts. The genes are TRBV20-1 and TRBJ1-1; tentative D call: TRBD1 (5 bases). The CDR3 is 11 amino acids. Trimming removed 1 base at V and 6 bases at J, with 6 bases between. Germline loops: CDR1 DFQATT, CDR2 SNEGSKA (reference sequence). The CDR3, as DNA: TGCAGTGCTAGAGGAGGGGCTGAAGCTTTCTTT. Its protein is CSARGGAEAFF.

This clonotype has more than one count but fewer than ten. One junction end disagrees with the germline gene, perhaps due to a read error. J is TRBJ2-5 and V is TRBV20-1; unclear D gene. From germline, CDR1 is DFQATT and CDR2 SNEGSKA (reference sequence). The CDR3 consists of 11 residues. CDR3 nucleotides: TGCAGTTCCGGGCCACAAGAGACCCAGTGCTTC. Protein: CSSGPQETQCF.

This clonotype was picked up a small number of times. This rearrangement joins TRBV11-3 to TRBJ1-2; D perhaps matches TRBD1 (5 bases). The V and J ends lost 1 base and 6 bases respectively, with 9 bases between them. The germline gives CDR1 SGHNT, CDR2 YENEEA. CDR3 length: 13 amino acids. The CDR3 loop reads CASSLGGEHGYTF. The DNA of the CDR3 is TGTGCCAGCAGCTTAGGAGGGGAGCATGGCTACACCTTC.

This clonotype was detected only a few times. The V and J genes are TRBV7-2 and TRBJ2-3; D ambiguous. Trimming stripped 6 bases from V and 5 bases from J, with 12 bases between. The CDR3 spans 13 residues. The germline gives CDR1 SGHTA, CDR2 FQGNSA. The CDR3 loop is CASSRRMEDTQYF. The CDR3 DNA follows: TGTGCCAGCAGTCGCCGCATGGAAGATACGCAGTATTTT.

The CDR3 nucleotides read TGTGCCAGCAGTTACTCGCGCCCGACCCATCAGCCCCAGCATTTT. Amino acid sequence: CASSYSRPTHQPQHF. The genes are TRBV6-5 and TRBJ1-5; D ambiguous. In germline, CDR1 is MNHEY, CDR2 SVGAGI. The V and J ends lost 0 bases and 5 bases respectively, with 11 bases between them. The CDR3 runs 15 residues.

This chain links TRBV6-1 with TRBJ2-7; D perhaps matches TRBD2 (6 bases). The V gene lost 7 bases and the J gene lost 0 bases, with 22 bases spanning the gap. The CDR3 sequence is 17 residues long. From germline, CDR1 is MNHNS and CDR2 SASEGT. The CDR3 is CASTSKAGRIYSYEQYF. In nucleotides, the CDR3 is TGTGCCAGCACCAGTAAGGCGGGACGGATATACTCCTACGAGCAGTACTTC.

The gene calls are TRBV6-2 or TRBV6-3 and TRBJ2-4, with 7 bases matching TRBD1. The CDR3 contains 13 residues. The junction had 6 bases not matched to a gene; V was cut back by 6 bases and J by 7 bases. Germline CDR1 reads MNHEY; CDR2 reads SVGEGT. CDR3 region: CASRNTGDNIQYF. DNA of the CDR3: TGTGCCAGCAGAAATACAGGGGACAACATTCAGTACTTC.

This clonotype was recorded a few times. A read error is likely, as this CDR3 ends without the conserved phenylalanine or tryptophan. The chain recombines TRBV10-3 with TRBJ1-1; 7 positions agree with TRBD1. The V segment lost 6 bases and the J segment 1 base; nucleotides outside the gene matches: 5. CDR1 and CDR2 (germline): ENHRY, SYGVKD. CDR3 length: 14 residues. The CDR3 bases are TGTGCCATCAGCCCGGGACAGTCGAACACTGAAGCTTTCCTT. Its protein product is CAISPGQSNTEAFL.

This clonotype appeared a few times. This chain links TRBV20-1 with TRBJ2-5; 7 nucleotides agree with TRBD1. The CDR3 runs 13 residues. Trimming cost V 5 bases and J 7 bases; bases outside gene matches: 10. From germline, CDR1 is DFQATT and CDR2 SNEGSKA (reference sequence). As DNA, the CDR3 is TGCAGTGCTCTCGGGACAGCCTTCGGGACCCAGTACTTC. It yields the protein CSALGTAFGTQYF.

This clonotype came up many times. The V call is TRBV7-2, the J call TRBJ2-3; D may be TRBD1 (6 bases). The CDR3 consists of 16 residues. V gave up 5 bases and J gave up 5 bases, with 20 bases separating them. The V gene's germline CDR1 is SGHTA and CDR2 FQGNSA. The CDR3 DNA follows: TGTGCCAGCAGCCCCTCCGGGACAAGCAGTGTAGATACGCAGTATTTT. This sequence encodes CASSPSGTSSVDTQYF.

Only a few counts were recorded for this clonotype. The rearrangement joins TRBV24-1 to TRBJ2-7, with TRBD2 identical over 7 bases. With 7 bases clipped from V and 1 base from J, the junction kept 6 bases outside the gene matches. Germline V gene lookup returns CDR1 KGHDR and CDR2 SFDVKD. The CDR3 sequence is 14 residues long. The CDR3 DNA reads as TGTGCCACCAGCTCGACTAGCCGGTCCTACGAGCAGTACTTC. As protein: CATSSTSRSYEQYF.

This clonotype was seen only a few times. The genes are TRBV4-3 and TRBJ1-2; D unclear. V was trimmed by 4 bases and J by 5 bases, leaving 11 bases between them. This CDR3 contains 13 residues. Germline CDR1 reads LGHNA; CDR2 reads YSLEER. CDR3 DNA: TGCGCCAGCAGCCCTCGGCGGAGGTATGGCTACACCTTC. It codes for CASSPRRRYGYTF.

The CDR3 here is CASSQNVGGGSYEQYF. The CDR3 nucleotides read TGCGCCAGCAGCCAAAATGTGGGCGGGGGGTCCTACGAGCAGTACTTC. This sequence joins TRBV4-3 and TRBJ2-7, with 8 nucleotides matching TRBD2. Germline CDR1 is LGHNA and CDR2 is YSLEER. Trimming at V came to 2 bases and at J to 1 base, leaving 7 bases not matched to a gene. The CDR3 consists of 16 residues.

The J gene is TRBJ2-3, the V gene TRBV6-1; D is undetermined. The germline V and J ends were trimmed by 2 bases and 1 base, with 16 bases remaining between them. The germline V gene encodes CDR1 MNHNS and CDR2 SASEGT. The CDR3 has 17 residues. CDR3 sequence: CASSESLVPPGTDTQYF. DNA for the CDR3: TGTGCCAGCAGTGAAAGTTTGGTGCCTCCGGGCACAGATACGCAGTATTTT.

The rearrangement joins TRBV4-1 to TRBJ2-5; 8 nucleotides agree with TRBD1. The last part of the DNA fits TRBJ2-1 better; the J call may be wrong. The CDR3 extends over 13 amino acids. Germline CDR1 MGHRA, CDR2 YSYEKL. CDR3 sequence: CASSPTGDNEQFF. CDR3 sequence (DNA): TGCGCCAGCAGCCCGACAGGGGACAATGAGCAGTTCTTC.

This clonotype was counted a few times. The V gene is TRBV4-3, the J gene TRBJ2-5; 7 bases agree with TRBD1. TRBJ2-7 explains the end of the DNA better; the J call may be wrong. This CDR3 is 17 amino acids long. Germline V gives CDR1 LGHNA, CDR2 YSLEER. The CDR3 DNA reads as TGCGCCAGCAGCCAAGACGGGACCCCAGGGGGCTCCTACGAGCAGTACTTC. Its translation is CASSQDGTPGGSYEQYF.

This clonotype was counted a few times. This chain joins TRBV5-1 and TRBJ2-5; 9 bases align to TRBD1. Germline V gene sequence: CDR1 SGHRS, CDR2 YFSETQ. Unmatched junction bases numbered 6, after V lost 3 bases and J lost 3 bases. This CDR3 contains 15 residues. CDR3 sequence: CASSSFGQGKETQYF. The CDR3 DNA reads as TGCGCCAGCAGCTCCTTCGGACAGGGGAAAGAGACCCAGTACTTC.